This TCR beta chain comes out of a study of beta chain features in type 1 diabetes. Points from the study as a whole: Within patients, naive, central memory and Treg TCRB repertoires seemed more similar than within healthy donors. Fewer junction insertions and more nucleotide deletions appeared in type 1 diabetes patients. TCRB CDR3s from Type 1 diabetes patients were moderately but significantly shorter in all four CD4+ subsets.

The table lists this clone with a few counts. Its target is not known. Germline CDR1 reads SGHDN; CDR2 reads FVKESK. This CDR3 has 14 amino acids. Trimming took 4 bases from V and 8 from J; bases not matched to a gene: 6. Every isolated RNA sample was fully reverse transcribed, so sequencing captured expressed TCRB transcripts. Using immunoSEQ multiplex PCR, the repertoire was profiled, and TCRdb retains in-frame clones only, with some absent. The sample includes almost 350,000 clones, 9.3% of them seen just once. The rearrangement joins TRBV14 to TRBJ2-1; TRBD2 matches at 9 bases. Sequencing input: central memory CD4+ T cells from blood. This TCR derives from a man aged 25-45 years with type 1 diabetes. CDR3 nucleotides: TGTGCCAGCAGCCCACGGACTAGCGTAGATGAGCAGTTCTTC. It encodes CASSPRTSVDEQFF.